A selection of T cell receptor beta chains follows, all from one sample in a study of regulatory T cells in long-lasting Graves disease. MiXCR, applied by TCRdb to the multiplex PCR reads, yields one record per CDR3 protein. The table shows 400,000 or so distinct CDR3 sequences, with less than 25% occurring only once. Sequences were derived from peripheral blood mononuclear cells (PBMCs), sampled when the disease was refractory, from a patient treated with antithyroid drugs. These receptors all stem from a female donor with Graves disease. Both conserved end residues are trimmed from each CDR3. The order of the fields is CDR3 protein, V gene, J gene, clone size. Not every row has a clone size; where given, it reads once, few, many or a size class.

CDR3aa: AWSPGAGNTIY; v_gene: TRBV30; j_gene: TRBJ1-3; abundance: .
CDR3aa: SAKSLGYGYT; v_gene: TRBV20-1; j_gene: TRBJ1-2; abundance: many
CDR3aa: ASSSGKEGEKLF; v_gene: TRBV7-2; j_gene: TRBJ1-4; abundance: few
CDR3aa: ASSYSRYEQY; v_gene: TRBV6-2/TRBV6-3; j_gene: TRBJ2-7; abundance: many
CDR3aa: ASSVDYSYEQY; v_gene: TRBV2; j_gene: TRBJ2-7; abundance: many
CDR3aa: ASKTGDVGEQY; v_gene: TRBV10-2; j_gene: TRBJ2-7; abundance: .
CDR3aa: ASSPSRLGGGTQY; v_gene: TRBV7-9; j_gene: TRBJ2-5; abundance: many
CDR3aa: ASSRPLRTEPQPQH; v_gene: TRBV28; j_gene: TRBJ1-5; abundance: .
CDR3aa: ASSLSQGVLHTGELF; v_gene: TRBV7-2; j_gene: TRBJ2-2; abundance: .
CDR3aa: ASSLARAGANVLT; v_gene: TRBV7-2; j_gene: TRBJ2-6; abundance: .
CDR3aa: ASSLTPRDYEQY; v_gene: TRBV7-9; j_gene: TRBJ2-7; abundance: few
CDR3aa: SASPRSQPQH; v_gene: TRBV20-1; j_gene: TRBJ1-5; abundance: few
CDR3aa: ASSQDGQGSQPQH; v_gene: TRBV3-1; j_gene: TRBJ1-5; abundance: few
CDR3aa: ASSVGLAGLTYEQY; v_gene: TRBV2; j_gene: TRBJ2-7; abundance: few
CDR3aa: ASSEGTAYEQY; v_gene: TRBV10-2; j_gene: TRBJ2-7; abundance: many
CDR3aa: ASSWDRASYGYT; v_gene: TRBV10-2; j_gene: TRBJ1-2; abundance: few
CDR3aa: ASSGTGGQETQY; v_gene: TRBV19; j_gene: TRBJ2-5; abundance: few
CDR3aa: ASSYTSGTGIGQPQH; v_gene: TRBV6-2/TRBV6-3; j_gene: TRBJ1-5; abundance: many
CDR3aa: ASSDWGGGNYGYT; v_gene: TRBV6-1; j_gene: TRBJ1-2; abundance: few